This TCR beta chain emerged from a study of Tregs in tolerant kidney transplant recipients. Profiled with immunoSEQ multiplex PCR; TCRdb holds only in-frame clones, not every one. This sample yields around 77,000 clones, of which 98% are seen a single time; 0.55% to 0.6% belongs to the top ten. Germline CDR1 reads GTSNPN; CDR2 reads SVGIG (reference sequence). With 3 bases removed from V and 5 bases from J, the gap between germline ends came to 14 bases. The CDR3 totals 13 residues. This TCR derives from a human donor who received a combined kidney and bone marrow transplant. The rearrangement joins TRBV30 to TRBJ2-7; maybe TRBD2 (6 bases). The source was CD4+ T cells from blood, collected before the transplant. The CDR3 DNA reads as TGTGCCTGGAGGTCGGGGGTTTGGGACGAGCAGTACTTC. It encodes CAWRSGVWDEQYF.